These T cell receptor beta chains were read from a single sample in a study of shared T cell receptors in the human thymus. Assay used: immunoSEQ multiplex PCR; TCRdb lists only in-frame clones, some missing. The table lists hundreds of thousands of clones, 70% to 80% of them singletons. These sequences were also reported in another study, on human thymus T cells.

The sample taken for sequencing was thymocytes. The receptors stem from a boy younger than two with a congenital heart defect. Both conserved end residues are part of each CDR3. Fields, in order: J gene, clone size, V gene, CDR3 protein. Only part of the rows carry a size: once, few, many, or a class if the clone is expanded.

TRBJ2-3,NA,TRBV30,CAWSAGREGLLDNTQYF
TRBJ2-3,NA,TRBV4-1,CASRLDRDSGDTQYF
TRBJ2-1,NA,TRBV30,CAWSVWGGEQFF
TRBJ1-1,NA,TRBV7-2,CASSEGAREAFF
TRBJ2-7,few,TRBV19,CASSNGQGLGYEQYF
TRBJ2-3,NA,TRBV23-1,CASSQFHPGEGTDTQYF
TRBJ2-1,few,TRBV27,CASREGLAGYNEQFF
TRBJ1-2,NA,TRBV28,CASSILGEEGYTF
TRBJ2-3,few,TRBV27,CASSPTSGGDTQYF
TRBJ2-1,NA,TRBV18,CASSPPNSYRDCEQFF
TRBJ2-5,few,TRBV25-1,CASSTGGGQGFGTQYF
TRBJ2-7,NA,TRBV5-4,CASSPNGLAGYNSYEQYF
TRBJ2-7,NA,TRBV5-4,CASSPGQGFYEQYF
TRBJ2-2,NA,TRBV27,CASSFGVAPARTGELFF
TRBJ1-2,few,TRBV19,CASSMRPGQANYGYTF
TRBJ2-1,NA,TRBV7-8,CASSLEASGKFF
TRBJ1-5,few,TRBV30,CALGQGNQPQHF
TRBJ2-7,NA,TRBV27,CASRPGGALYEQYF
TRBJ2-3,NA,TRBV29-1,CSVEGQGTDTQYF
TRBJ2-3,NA,TRBV7-2,CASSLNAGVTADTQYF
TRBJ2-1,NA,TRBV4-1,CASSQKGGLAGYNEQFF
TRBJ2-2,NA,TRBV4-3,CASSQDPSRDRGRNTGELFF
TRBJ1-2,NA,TRBV27,CASGKALDYGYTF
TRBJ1-2,NA,TRBV6-1,CASRDSRGGYTF
TRBJ1-1,few,TRBV7-2,CASSTGVMNTEAFF
TRBJ1-5,NA,TRBV11-2,CASSLAAGTEYSNQPQHF
TRBJ2-5,NA,TRBV4-1,CASSQDLIAGGLETQYF
TRBJ2-7,NA,TRBV30,CAWSWRLAGDSEQYF
TRBJ2-5,NA,TRBV13,CASSSLPQGETQYF
TRBJ2-1,few,TRBV29-1,CSVVVAILGTSGTNNEQFF
TRBJ1-2,NA,TRBV5-1,CASSLGLKTGSTNYGYTF
TRBJ2-7,NA,TRBV7-2,CASTVREPYEQYF
TRBJ1-1,once,TRBV29-1,CSVGRAFF
TRBJ2-2,NA,TRBV7-2,CASSRPAGGPLLGELFF
TRBJ1-2,NA,TRBV5-1,CASSTRQGAGGYTF
TRBJ2-7,NA,TRBV5-1,CASSRGDRSYEQYF
TRBJ2-7,NA,TRBV20-1,CSARTGFGQYF
TRBJ2-1,few,TRBV18,CASYPGDEQFF
TRBJ2-7,NA,TRBV11-3,CASSLGGRGYEQYF
TRBJ1-2,NA,TRBV14,CASSRQGVYGYTF
TRBJ2-7,NA,TRBV19,CASSARDRGHEQYF
TRBJ2-1,NA,TRBV6-1,CASSDLTSVPYNEQFF
TRBJ1-1,NA,TRBV28,CASSSDAGAPILNTEAFF
TRBJ1-1,NA,TRBV7-8,CASSLGEVMNTEAFF
TRBJ2-1,NA,TRBV11-2,CASDGEGTYNEQFF
TRBJ2-5,NA,TRBV5-6,CASSLGGQGETQYF
TRBJ2-2,NA,TRBV7-9,CASSLSRNTGELFF
TRBJ2-7,NA,TRBV27,CASSPGHLYEQYF
TRBJ2-7,NA,TRBV12-5,CASGPPGRGHYEQYF
TRBJ2-3,NA,TRBV7-3,CASSAGLVGDTQYF
TRBJ1-2,NA,TRBV28,CASSCRDRGHDGYTF